These 14 T cell receptor beta chains were sequenced from one sample in a study of CD8+ T cells in alopecia areata. Treatment of the sample: oral pan-JAK inhibitor, 5-10 mg twice daily. RNA, once extracted, was reverse transcribed into cDNA for use as the sequencing template. Assay used: immunoSEQ multiplex PCR; TCRdb lists only in-frame clones, some missing. The sample holds approximately 180,000 clones, around half seen once. The sequenced sample was CD8+ T cells sorted from blood, obtained at week 24, from a patient treated with tofacitinib. The source is a human donor with alopecia areata.

This clone has only a few counts. The chain uses TRBV5-5 and TRBJ1-5, with D possibly matching TRBD1 (5 bases). The V and J ends lost 3 bases and 12 bases respectively, with 13 bases between them. Germline loops: CDR1 SGHKS, CDR2 YYEKEE (reference sequence). The CDR3 runs to 12 residues. CDR3 bases: TGTGCCAGCAGCTCATACTCGGGGGTCCAGCATTTT. It encodes CASSSYSGVQHF.

This sequence joins TRBV4-3 and TRBJ2-3; D uncertain. CDR1 is LGHNA and CDR2 is YSLEER in the germline V gene. This CDR3 has 15 amino acids. V gave up 0 bases and J gave up 1 base, with 8 bases separating them. This CDR3 is CASSQDDFGTDTQYF. CDR3 nucleotide sequence: TGCGCCAGCAGCCAAGATGACTTTGGCACAGATACGCAGTATTTT.

There are a few counts of this clone. The chain recombines TRBV29-1 with TRBJ2-7, with D unclear. CDR1 SQVTM and CDR2 ANQGSEA come from the germline V gene. The CDR3 is made up of 11 amino acids. V shed 3 bases and J shed 7 bases, with 10 bases lying between them. The CDR3 nucleotides are TGCAGCGTTGAGATGACTTTTGAGCAGTACTTC. Its translation is CSVEMTFEQYF.

This chain links TRBV30 with TRBJ2-1; TRBD1 matches at 7 bases. The junction had 7 bases not matched to a gene; V was cut back by 4 bases and J by 7 bases. In germline, CDR1 is GTSNPN, CDR2 SVGIG (reference sequence). The CDR3 has 13 amino acids. CDR3 sequence reads: CAWTMDRINEQFF. CDR3 DNA: TGTGCCTGGACCATGGACAGGATAAATGAGCAGTTCTTC.

The V gene is TRBV29-1, the J gene TRBJ1-2, with TRBD1 identical over 7 bases. CDR1 is SQVTM, CDR2 ANQGSEA, per germline. CDR3 length: 16 amino acids. Unmatched junction bases numbered 13, after V lost 6 bases and J lost 0 bases. The CDR3 sequence: CSVSPRGTGPNYGYTF. The CDR3 bases are TGCAGCGTAAGTCCCAGGGGGACGGGGCCTAACTATGGCTACACCTTC.

In its sample, this clone was seen once. V and J are TRBV30 and TRBJ1-2, with 8 nucleotides matching TRBD1. Germline V gene sequence: CDR1 GTSNPN, CDR2 SVGIG (reference sequence). Germline trimming cut 4 bases from V and 3 bases from J; bases unmatched to any gene: 4. CDR3 length: 13 residues. CDR3 bases: TGTGCCTGGAAGACAGGGGATCACTATGGCTACACCTTC. This translates into CAWKTGDHYGYTF.

The rearrangement links TRBV29-1 to TRBJ1-2; no definite D call. The germline CDR1 and CDR2 sequences are SQVTM and ANQGSEA. The V and J ends lost 0 bases and 2 bases respectively, with 10 bases between them. The CDR3 contains 14 residues. CDR3 sequence (DNA): TGCAGCGTTGAAGATGAGCTAATAAACTATGGCTACACCTTC. This sequence encodes CSVEDELINYGYTF.

The chain recombines TRBV27 with TRBJ2-1; D gene unclear. CDR1 and CDR2 from the germline V gene are MNHEY and SMNVEV (reference sequence). This CDR3 is built from 12 residues. Between the trimmed V and J ends, which lost 3 bases and 9 bases, there was a span of 9 bases. The CDR3 DNA is TGTGCCAGCAGTTTCATGGGTAGTGAGCAGTTCTTC. Amino acid sequence: CASSFMGSEQFF.

This chain uses TRBV29-1 with TRBJ1-2; D possibly corresponds to TRBD1 (6 bases). V was cut by 3 bases and J by 4 bases, with 18 bases left in between. Per germline, CDR1 SQVTM and CDR2 ANQGSEA. This CDR3 spans 15 amino acids. CDR3 nucleotides: TGCAGCGTTGACGGGACATCGGGGTTTAGCTATGGCTACACCTTC. Its translation: CSVDGTSGFSYGYTF.

CDR3 sequence (DNA): TGTGCCAGCAGCTCGGACAGGGCCGGTGAAGCTTTCTTT. Translated: CASSSDRAGEAFF. This sequence joins TRBV13 and TRBJ1-1; 8 bases fit TRBD1. Germline V lookup: CDR1 PRHDT, CDR2 FYEKMQ (reference sequence). The V segment lost 4 bases and the J segment 7 bases; nucleotides outside the gene matches: 5. There are 13 residues in the CDR3.

This clone has more than one count but fewer than ten. The gene calls are TRBV4-1 and TRBJ2-2; D might be TRBD2 (6 bases). Between the trimmed V and J ends, which lost 1 base and 7 bases, there was a span of 13 bases. This CDR3 contains 15 residues. Germline V gene sequence: CDR1 MGHRA, CDR2 YSYEKL. This CDR3 is CASSQVTRGDGELFF. CDR3 in DNA: TGCGCCAGCAGCCAAGTAACGCGGGGAGACGGGGAGCTGTTTTTT.

The chain is built from TRBV4-3 and TRBJ2-7; TRBD2 is a possible D gene (5 bases). The V and J ends lost 4 bases and 3 bases respectively, with 16 bases between them. The CDR3 runs to 15 residues. CDR1 is LGHNA and CDR2 is YSLEER in the germline V gene. The CDR3 DNA reads TGCGCCAGCAGCCCCTCCCGGGGTATAGGCTACGAGCAGTACTTC. It codes for CASSPSRGIGYEQYF.

The chain links TRBV6-5 to TRBJ1-6, with 11 bases lining up with TRBD1. The CDR3 covers 15 residues. Germline values: CDR1 MNHEY, CDR2 SVGAGI. Trimming removed 5 bases from V and 9 bases from J; junction bases left unmatched: 6. CDR3 coding DNA: TGTGCCAGCAGTACGCCGGGACAGGGGGTTTCACCCCTCCACTTT. It is translated as CASSTPGQGVSPLHF.

This chain joins TRBV7-8 and TRBJ1-2, with 8 bases lining up with TRBD1. The CDR3 has 16 residues. After removal of 0 bases from V and 4 bases from J, the junction contained 7 bases not matched to a gene. Per germline, CDR1 SGHVS and CDR2 FQNEAQ. The CDR3 sequence: CASSLATGEVFYGYTF. The CDR3, as DNA: TGTGCCAGCAGCTTAGCGACAGGGGAGGTTTTCTATGGCTACACCTTC.